The source of this T cell receptor beta chain is a study of blood T cell repertoires in COVID-19. Study-level information: Sites across the United States, Italy and Spain contributed samples from acute and convalescent COVID-19. Nucleic acid was either cDNA or gDNA, and it came from T cells, B-cell-depleted T cells, or PBMCs.

Authors' analysis steps: It was from reference gene primer amplification that nucleated cell counts were estimated. Profiling relied on immunoSEQ multiplex PCR, and the TCRdb table lists in-frame clones only, not all of them. Clone size and the V and J calls come from that table; the DNA yielded D and trimming. The sample carries roughly 83,000 clones, 86% recorded once. The CDR3 contains 16 residues. The ends lost 0 bases at V and 3 bases at J; junction bases unmatched: 6. Per germline, CDR1 SGHTA and CDR2 FQGNSA. The sequence came from a man between 50 and 59 years old with active COVID-19. The source material was peripheral blood. This chain connects TRBV7-2 to TRBJ2-7; TRBD1 agrees at 9 bases. CDR3 region: CASSLASGTGYYEQYF. The CDR3 DNA sequence: TGTGCCAGCAGCTTAGCGTCCGGGACAGGGTACTACGAGCAGTACTTC.